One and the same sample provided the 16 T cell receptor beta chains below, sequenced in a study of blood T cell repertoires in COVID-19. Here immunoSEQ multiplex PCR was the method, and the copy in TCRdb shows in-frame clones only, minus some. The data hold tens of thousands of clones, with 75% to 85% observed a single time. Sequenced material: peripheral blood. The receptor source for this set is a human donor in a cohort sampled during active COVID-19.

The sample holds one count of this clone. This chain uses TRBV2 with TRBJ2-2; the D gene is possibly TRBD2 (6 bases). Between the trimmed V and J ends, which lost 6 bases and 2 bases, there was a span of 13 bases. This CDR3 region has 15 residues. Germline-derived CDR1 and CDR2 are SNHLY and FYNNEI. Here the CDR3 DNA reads TGTGCCAGCAGCTTCGGGGGATTTAACACCGGGGAGCTGTTTTTT. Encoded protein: CASSFGGFNTGELFF.

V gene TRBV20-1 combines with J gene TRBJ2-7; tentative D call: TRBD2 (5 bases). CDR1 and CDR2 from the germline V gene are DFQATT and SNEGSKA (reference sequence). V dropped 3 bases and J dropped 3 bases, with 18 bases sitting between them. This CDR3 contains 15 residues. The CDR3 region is CSASSTGSLRYEQYF. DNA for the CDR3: TGCAGTGCTAGTAGCACGGGGAGCCTACGCTACGAGCAGTACTTC.

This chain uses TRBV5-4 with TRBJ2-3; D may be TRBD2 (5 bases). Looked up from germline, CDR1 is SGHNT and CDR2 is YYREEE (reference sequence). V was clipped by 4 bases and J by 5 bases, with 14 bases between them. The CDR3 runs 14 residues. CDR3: CASSPGLGGDTQYF. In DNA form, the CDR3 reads TGTGCCAGCAGCCCGGGCCTCGGAGGAGATACGCAGTATTTT.

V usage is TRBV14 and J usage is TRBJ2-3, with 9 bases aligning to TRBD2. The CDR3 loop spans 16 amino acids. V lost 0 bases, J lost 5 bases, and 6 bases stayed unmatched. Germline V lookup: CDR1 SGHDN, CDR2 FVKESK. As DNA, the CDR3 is TGTGCCAGCAGCCAAGATTTAGGACTAGCGCAAGATACGCAGTATTTT. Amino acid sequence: CASSQDLGLAQDTQYF.

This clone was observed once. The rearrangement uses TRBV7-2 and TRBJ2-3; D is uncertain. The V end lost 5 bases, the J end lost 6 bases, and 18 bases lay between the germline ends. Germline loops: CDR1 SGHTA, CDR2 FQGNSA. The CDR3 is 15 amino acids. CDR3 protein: CASSAVYTSTDTQYF. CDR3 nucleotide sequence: TGTGCCAGCAGCGCCGTTTATACATCCACCGATACGCAGTATTTT.

The CDR3 is CASSLAPSGRRNEQFF. CDR3 bases: TGTGCCAGCAGTTTAGCGCCTAGCGGGAGGCGTAATGAGCAGTTCTTC. The V call is TRBV27, the J call TRBJ2-1; 11 bases fit TRBD2. The CDR3 runs 16 residues. V lost 2 bases and J lost 7; bases outside the gene matches: 7. Germline assignment: CDR1 MNHEY and CDR2 SMNVEV (reference sequence).

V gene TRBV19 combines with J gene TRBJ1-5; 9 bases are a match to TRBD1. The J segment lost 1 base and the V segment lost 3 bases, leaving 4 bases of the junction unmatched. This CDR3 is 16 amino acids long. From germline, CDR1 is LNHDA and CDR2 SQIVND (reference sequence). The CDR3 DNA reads TGTGCCAGTAGTATTTTGGACAGGGGAAGCAATCAGCCCCAGCATTTT. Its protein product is CASSILDRGSNQPQHF.

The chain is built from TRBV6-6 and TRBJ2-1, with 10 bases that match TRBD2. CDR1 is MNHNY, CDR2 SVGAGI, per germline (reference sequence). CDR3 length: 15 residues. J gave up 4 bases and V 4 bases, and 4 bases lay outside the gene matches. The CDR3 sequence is CASSSRTSGYNEQFF. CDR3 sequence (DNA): TGTGCCAGCAGTTCCCGGACTAGCGGATACAATGAGCAGTTCTTC.

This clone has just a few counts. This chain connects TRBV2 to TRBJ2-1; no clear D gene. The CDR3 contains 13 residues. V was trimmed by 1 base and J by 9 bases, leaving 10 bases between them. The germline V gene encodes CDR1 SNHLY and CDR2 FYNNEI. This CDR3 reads CASSEGLGTEQFF. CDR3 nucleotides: TGTGCCAGCAGTGAAGGTCTAGGTACTGAGCAGTTCTTC.

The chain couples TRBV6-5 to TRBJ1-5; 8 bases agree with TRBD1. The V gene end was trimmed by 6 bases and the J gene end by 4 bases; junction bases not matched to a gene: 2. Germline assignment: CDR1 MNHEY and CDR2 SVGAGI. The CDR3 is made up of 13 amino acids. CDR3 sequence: CASRQGGNQPQHF. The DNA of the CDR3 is TGTGCCAGCAGACAGGGGGGAAATCAGCCCCAGCATTTT.

This CDR3 is CAGGGTSGTDTQYF. The CDR3 DNA sequence: TGTGCCGGAGGGGGGACTAGCGGCACAGATACGCAGTATTTT. This sequence joins TRBV2 and TRBJ2-3; 10 nucleotides line up with TRBD2. With V trimmed by 11 bases and J by 1 base, 6 bases remained unmatched. Germline V lookup: CDR1 SNHLY, CDR2 FYNNEI. This CDR3 is built from 14 residues.

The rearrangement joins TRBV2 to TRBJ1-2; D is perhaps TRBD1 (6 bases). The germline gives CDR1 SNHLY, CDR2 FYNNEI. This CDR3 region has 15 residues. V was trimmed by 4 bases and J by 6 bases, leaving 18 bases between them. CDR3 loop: CASSVQLGGADGYTF. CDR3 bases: TGTGCCAGCAGTGTACAGCTCGGGGGGGCGGATGGCTACACCTTC. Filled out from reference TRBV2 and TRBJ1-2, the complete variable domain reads EPEVTQTPSHQVTQMGQEVILRCVPISNHLYFYWYRQILGQKVEFLVSFYNNEISEKSEIFDDQFSVERPDGSNFTLKIRSTKLEDSAMYFCASSVQLGGADGYTFGSGTRLTVV.

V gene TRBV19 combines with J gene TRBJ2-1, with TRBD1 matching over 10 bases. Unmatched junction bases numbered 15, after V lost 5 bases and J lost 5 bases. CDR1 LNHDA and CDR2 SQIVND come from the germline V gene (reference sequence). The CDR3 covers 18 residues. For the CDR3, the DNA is TGTGCCAGTAGTTCCGCCGGGACAGGGGCAGCGGGAGACAATGAGCAGTTCTTC. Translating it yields CASSSAGTGAAGDNEQFF.

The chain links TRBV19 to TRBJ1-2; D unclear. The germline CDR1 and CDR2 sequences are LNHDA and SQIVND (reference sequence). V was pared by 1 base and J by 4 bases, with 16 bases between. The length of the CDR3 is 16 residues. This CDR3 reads CASSIGSAGEGYGYTF. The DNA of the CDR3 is TGTGCCAGTAGTATAGGCTCGGCGGGAGAGGGCTATGGCTACACCTTC.

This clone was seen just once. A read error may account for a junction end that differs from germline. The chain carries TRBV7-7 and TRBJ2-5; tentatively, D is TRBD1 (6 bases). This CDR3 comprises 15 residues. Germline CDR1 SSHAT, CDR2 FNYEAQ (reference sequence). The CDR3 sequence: CASSLVQGSPGTQYF. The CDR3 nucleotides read TGTGCTAGCAGCTTAGTACAGGGAAGTCCGGGGACCCAGTACTTC.

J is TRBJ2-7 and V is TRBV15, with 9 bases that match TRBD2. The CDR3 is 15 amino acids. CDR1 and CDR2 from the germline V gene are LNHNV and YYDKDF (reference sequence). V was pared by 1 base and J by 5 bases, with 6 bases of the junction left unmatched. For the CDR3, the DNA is TGTGCCACCAGCAGAGGCCCTAGCGGGACCGACGAGCAGTACTTC. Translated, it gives CATSRGPSGTDEQYF.